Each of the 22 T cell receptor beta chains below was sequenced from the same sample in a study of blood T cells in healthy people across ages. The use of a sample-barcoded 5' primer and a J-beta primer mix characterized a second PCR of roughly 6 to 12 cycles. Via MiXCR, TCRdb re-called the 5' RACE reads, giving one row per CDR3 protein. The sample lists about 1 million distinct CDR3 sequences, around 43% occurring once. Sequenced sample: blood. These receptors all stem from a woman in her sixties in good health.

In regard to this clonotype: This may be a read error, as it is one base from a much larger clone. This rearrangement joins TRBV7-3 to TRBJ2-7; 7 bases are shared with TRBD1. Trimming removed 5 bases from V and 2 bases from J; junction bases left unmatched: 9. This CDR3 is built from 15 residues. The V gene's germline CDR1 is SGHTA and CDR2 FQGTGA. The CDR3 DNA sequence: TGTGCCAGCAGCCCATCCAGGACAGGAACCTACGAGCAGTACTTC. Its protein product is CASSPSRTGTYEQYF. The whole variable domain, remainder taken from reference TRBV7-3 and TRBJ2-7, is GAGVSQTPSNKVTEKGKYVELRCDPISGHTALYWYRQSLGQGPEFLIYFQGTGAADDSGLPNDRFFAVRPEGSVSTLKIQRTERGDSAVYLCASSPSRTGTYEQYFGPGTRLTVT.

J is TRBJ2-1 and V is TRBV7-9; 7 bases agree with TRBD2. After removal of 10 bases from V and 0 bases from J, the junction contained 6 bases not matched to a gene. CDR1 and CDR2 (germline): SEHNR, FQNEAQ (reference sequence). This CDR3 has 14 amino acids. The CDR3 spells CATRSGTSYNEQFF. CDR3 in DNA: TGTGCCACGAGAAGCGGGACCTCCTACAATGAGCAGTTCTTC.

For the CDR3, the DNA is TGTGCCAGCAGTGACGGGCCAGCTAATGAAAAACTGTTTTTT. This sequence encodes CASSDGPANEKLFF. The chain carries TRBV6-1 and TRBJ1-4; D remains unclear. The CDR3 is made up of 14 amino acids. The germline V gene encodes CDR1 MNHNS and CDR2 SASEGT. The V end lost 3 bases, the J end lost 3 bases, and 8 bases lay between the germline ends.

The CDR3 DNA reads as TGTGCCAGCAGTTTAGTGTCGGGAGAAACCCGTGGCGGCTACGAGCAGTACTTC. Its protein product is CASSLVSGETRGGYEQYF. The chain uses TRBV28 and TRBJ2-7, with a possible D match to TRBD2 (6 bases). The CDR3 consists of 18 residues. Germline CDR1 MDHEN, CDR2 SYDVKM. V was pared by 2 bases and J by 3 bases, with 23 bases between.

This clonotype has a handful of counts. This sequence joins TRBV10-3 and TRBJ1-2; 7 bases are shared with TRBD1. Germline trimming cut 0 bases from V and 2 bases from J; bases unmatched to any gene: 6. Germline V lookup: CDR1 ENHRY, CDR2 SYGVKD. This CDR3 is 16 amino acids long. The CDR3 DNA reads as TGTGCCATCAGTGAGTCGAGGTCAGGGGGGAACTATGGCTACACCTTC. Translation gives CAISESRSGGNYGYTF.

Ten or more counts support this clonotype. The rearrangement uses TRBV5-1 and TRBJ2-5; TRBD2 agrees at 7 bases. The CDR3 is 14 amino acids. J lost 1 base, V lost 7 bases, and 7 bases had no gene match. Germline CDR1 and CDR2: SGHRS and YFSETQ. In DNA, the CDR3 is TGCGCCAGCGCGCCTAGCGGCACCCAAGAGACCCAGTACTTC. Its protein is CASAPSGTQETQYF.

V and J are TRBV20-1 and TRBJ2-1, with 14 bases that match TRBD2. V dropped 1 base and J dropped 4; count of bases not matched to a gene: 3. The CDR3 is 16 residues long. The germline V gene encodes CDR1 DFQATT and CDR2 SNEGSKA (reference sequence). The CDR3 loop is CSARGLAGGEYNEQFF. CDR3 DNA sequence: TGCAGTGCTAGAGGACTAGCGGGAGGGGAGTACAATGAGCAGTTCTTC.

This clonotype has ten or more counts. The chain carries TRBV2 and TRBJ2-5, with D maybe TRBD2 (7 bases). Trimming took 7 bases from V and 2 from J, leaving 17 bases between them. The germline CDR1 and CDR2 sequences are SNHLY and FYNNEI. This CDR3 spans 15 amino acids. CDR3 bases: TGTGCCAGCACCGAGGGGGGCGGGGGACAAGAGACCCAGTACTTC. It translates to CASTEGGGGQETQYF.

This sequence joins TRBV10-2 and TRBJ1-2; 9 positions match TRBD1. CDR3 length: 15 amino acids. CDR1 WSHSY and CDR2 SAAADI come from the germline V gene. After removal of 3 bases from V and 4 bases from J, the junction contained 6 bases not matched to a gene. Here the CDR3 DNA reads TGCGCCAGCAGTGAAACGGGACAGGGAGGCTATGGCTACACCTTC. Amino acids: CASSETGQGGYGYTF.

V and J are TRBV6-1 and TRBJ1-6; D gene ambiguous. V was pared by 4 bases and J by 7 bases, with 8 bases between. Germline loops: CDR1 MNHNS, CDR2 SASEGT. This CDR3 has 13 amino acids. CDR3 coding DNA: TGTGCCAGCAGTGCCCACTCAAATTCACCCCTCCACTTT. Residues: CASSAHSNSPLHF.

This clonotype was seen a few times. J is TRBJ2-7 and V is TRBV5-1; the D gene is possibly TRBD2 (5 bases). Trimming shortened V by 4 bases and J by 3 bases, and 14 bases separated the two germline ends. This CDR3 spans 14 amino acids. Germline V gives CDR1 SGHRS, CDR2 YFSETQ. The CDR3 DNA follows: TGCGCCAGCAGCGAACGGACTTCTTACTACGAGCAGTACTTC. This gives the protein CASSERTSYYEQYF.

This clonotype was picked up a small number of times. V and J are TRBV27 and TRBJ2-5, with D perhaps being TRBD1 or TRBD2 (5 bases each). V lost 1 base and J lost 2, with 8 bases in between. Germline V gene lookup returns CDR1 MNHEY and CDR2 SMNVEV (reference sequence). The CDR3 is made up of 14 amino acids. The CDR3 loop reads CASSLFGTQETQYF. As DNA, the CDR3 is TGTGCCAGCAGTTTATTTGGGACGCAAGAGACCCAGTACTTC.

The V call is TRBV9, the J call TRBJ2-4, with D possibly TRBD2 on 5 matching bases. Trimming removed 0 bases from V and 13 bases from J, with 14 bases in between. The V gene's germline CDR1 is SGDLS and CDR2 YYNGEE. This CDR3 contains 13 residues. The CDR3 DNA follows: TGTGCCAGCAGCGTAGGAGATCGGGAAGAGCAGTACTTC. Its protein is CASSVGDREEQYF.

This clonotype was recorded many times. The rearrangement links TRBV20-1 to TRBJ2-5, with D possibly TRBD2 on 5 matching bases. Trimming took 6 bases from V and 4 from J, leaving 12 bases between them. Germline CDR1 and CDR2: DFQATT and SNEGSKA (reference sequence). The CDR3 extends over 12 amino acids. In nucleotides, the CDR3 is TGCAGTGCCACTAGACTGTTAGAGACCCAGTACTTC. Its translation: CSATRLLETQYF.

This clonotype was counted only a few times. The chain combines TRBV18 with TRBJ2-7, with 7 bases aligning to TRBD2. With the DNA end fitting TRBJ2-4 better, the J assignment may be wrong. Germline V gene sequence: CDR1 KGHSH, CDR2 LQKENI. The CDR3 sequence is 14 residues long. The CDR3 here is CASSPPGLPNIQYF. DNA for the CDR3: TGTGCCAGCTCACCACCGGGACTACCAAACATTCAGTACTTC.

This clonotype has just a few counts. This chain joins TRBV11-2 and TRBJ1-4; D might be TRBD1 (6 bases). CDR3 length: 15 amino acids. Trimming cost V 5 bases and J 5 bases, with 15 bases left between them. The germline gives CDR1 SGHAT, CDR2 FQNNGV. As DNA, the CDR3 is TGTGCCAGCAGCGACCGGCCAGGGGAGAATGAAAAACTGTTTTTT. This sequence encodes CASSDRPGENEKLFF.

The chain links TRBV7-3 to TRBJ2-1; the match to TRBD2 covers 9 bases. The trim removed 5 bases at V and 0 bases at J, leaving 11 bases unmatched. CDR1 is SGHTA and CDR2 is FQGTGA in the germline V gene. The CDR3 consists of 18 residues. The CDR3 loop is CASSPLLAGPSSYNEQFF. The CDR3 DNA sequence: TGTGCCAGCAGCCCACTCCTAGCGGGACCCAGCTCCTACAATGAGCAGTTCTTC.

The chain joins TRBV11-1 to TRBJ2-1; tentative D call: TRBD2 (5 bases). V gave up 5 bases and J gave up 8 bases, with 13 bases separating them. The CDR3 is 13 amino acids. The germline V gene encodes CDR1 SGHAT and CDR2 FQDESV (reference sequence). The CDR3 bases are TGTGCCAGCAGCCGGGGAGTGGACGATGAGCAGTTCTTC. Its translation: CASSRGVDDEQFF.

The CDR3 spells CSASPTSGGFSYNEQFF. The DNA for the CDR3 is TGCAGTGCTAGTCCAACTAGCGGGGGTTTCTCCTACAATGAGCAGTTCTTC. This chain links TRBV20-1 with TRBJ2-1; 11 bases line up with TRBD2. The CDR3 loop spans 17 amino acids. Losses at the gene ends were 3 bases for V and 0 bases for J; bases not matched to a gene: 7. Germline V gene sequence: CDR1 DFQATT, CDR2 SNEGSKA (reference sequence).

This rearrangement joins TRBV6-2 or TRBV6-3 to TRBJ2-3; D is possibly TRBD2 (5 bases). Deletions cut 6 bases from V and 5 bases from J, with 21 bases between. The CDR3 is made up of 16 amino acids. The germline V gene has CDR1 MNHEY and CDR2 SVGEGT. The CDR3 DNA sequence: TGTGCCAGCAGGCTACTCCCGGGATACGATCGAGATACGCAGTATTTT. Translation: CASRLLPGYDRDTQYF.

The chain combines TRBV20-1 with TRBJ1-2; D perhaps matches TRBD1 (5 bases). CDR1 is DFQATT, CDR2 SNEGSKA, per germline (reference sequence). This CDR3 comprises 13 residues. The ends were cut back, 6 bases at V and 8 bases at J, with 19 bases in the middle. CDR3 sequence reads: CSAPLSQGGGYTF. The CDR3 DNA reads TGCAGTGCCCCCTTATCCCAGGGCGGAGGCTACACCTTC.

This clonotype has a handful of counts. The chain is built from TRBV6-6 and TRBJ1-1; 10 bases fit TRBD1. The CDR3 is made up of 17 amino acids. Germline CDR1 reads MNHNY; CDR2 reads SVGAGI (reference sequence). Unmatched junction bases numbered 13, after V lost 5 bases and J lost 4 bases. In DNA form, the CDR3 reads TGTGCCAGCAGTAAAATTCCGGGACAGGGGAAAGTCACTGAAGCTTTCTTT. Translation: CASSKIPGQGKVTEAFF.